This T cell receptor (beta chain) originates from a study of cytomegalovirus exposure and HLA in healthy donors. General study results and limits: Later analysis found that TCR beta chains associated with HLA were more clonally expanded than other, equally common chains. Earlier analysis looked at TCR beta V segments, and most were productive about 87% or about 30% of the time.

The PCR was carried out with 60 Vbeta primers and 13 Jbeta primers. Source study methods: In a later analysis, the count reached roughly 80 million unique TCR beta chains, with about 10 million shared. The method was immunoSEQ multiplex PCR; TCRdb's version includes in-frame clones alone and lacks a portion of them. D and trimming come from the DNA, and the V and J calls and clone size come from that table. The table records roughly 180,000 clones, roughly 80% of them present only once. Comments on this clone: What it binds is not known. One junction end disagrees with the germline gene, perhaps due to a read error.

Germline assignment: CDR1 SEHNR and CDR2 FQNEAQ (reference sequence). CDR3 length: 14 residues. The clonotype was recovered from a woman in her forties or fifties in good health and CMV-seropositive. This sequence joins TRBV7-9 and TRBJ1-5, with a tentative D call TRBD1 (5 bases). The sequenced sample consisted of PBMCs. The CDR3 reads CSSSLGGANEPQHF. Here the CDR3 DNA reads TGTTCCAGCAGCCTCGGCGGGGCTAATGAGCCCCAGCATTTT.